The clone carrying this T cell receptor beta chain was detected ten times or more. Its antigen is not known. Germline trimming cut 5 bases from V and 2 bases from J; bases unmatched to any gene: 13. The CDR3 has 19 amino acids. The germline V gene has CDR1 SEHNR and CDR2 FQNEAQ (reference sequence). The sample comes from a study of T cells in Graves' hyperthyroidism and ophthalmopathy. Notes on the study in general: Ophthalmopathy was separated from stable hyperthyroidism by a 13 V-J model. Ophthalmopathy prediction by the model preceded onset by a median approximately 6.9 months. The blood repertoire included most of the expanded thyroid clonotypes above 0.001.

Researchers took RNA transcripts and amplified the TCR beta CDR3 regions from them. The TCR CDR3 was amplified in a first-round RT-PCR using the HTBI primer set. One entry per CDR3 protein, called by TCRdb with MiXCR from the multiplex PCR reads. The profile shows 450,000 to 650,000 distinct CDR3 sequences, 11% to 15% of them singletons. This sequence was found in a woman aged 18-29 years with Graves' ophthalmopathy. The sample comprised blood. V usage is TRBV7-9 and J usage is TRBJ2-3; the match to TRBD2 covers 13 bases. The CDR3 sequence: CASSPRTSGGLSYTDTQYF. In DNA form, the CDR3 reads TGTGCCAGCAGCCCCCGGACTAGCGGGGGCCTTTCCTACACAGATACGCAGTATTTT.